This paragraph covers one T cell receptor (beta chain) sequence. The CDR3 is 14 residues long. The V and J ends lost 4 bases and 0 bases respectively, with 10 bases between them. CDR1 and CDR2 (germline): SEHNR, FQNEAQ (reference sequence). This sample is part of a study of blood T cell repertoires in COVID-19. In the study overall: Samples taken during acute and convalescent COVID-19 were collected in the United States, Italy and Spain. Nucleic acid was either cDNA or gDNA, and it came from T cells, B-cell-depleted T cells, or PBMCs.

Per the original data handling: From reference gene primer amplification, estimates of nucleated cell counts were derived. Method: immunoSEQ multiplex PCR; TCRdb's copy keeps in-frame clones and lacks some. That table is the source of V, J and clone size, and D and trimming were worked out from the DNA. The table includes 220,000 or so clones, about 80% detected once. The clonotype was recovered from a woman younger than 45 who had recovered from COVID-19. The V and J genes are TRBV7-9 and TRBJ2-7; TRBD1 might be the D (6 bases). Sample: peripheral blood. The CDR3 loop reads CASSWTELSYEQYF. In nucleotides, the CDR3 is TGTGCCAGCAGCTGGACAGAGCTCTCCTACGAGCAGTACTTC.